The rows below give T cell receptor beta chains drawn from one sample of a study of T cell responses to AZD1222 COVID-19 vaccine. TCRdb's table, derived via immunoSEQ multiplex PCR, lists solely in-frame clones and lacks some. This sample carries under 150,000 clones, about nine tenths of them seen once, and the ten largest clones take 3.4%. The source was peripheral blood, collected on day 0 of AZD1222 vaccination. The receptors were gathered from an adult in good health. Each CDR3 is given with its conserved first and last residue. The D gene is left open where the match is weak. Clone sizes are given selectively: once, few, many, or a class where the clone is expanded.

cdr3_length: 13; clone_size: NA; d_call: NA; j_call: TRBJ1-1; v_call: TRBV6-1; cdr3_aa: CASSESQGASAFF; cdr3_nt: TGTGCCAGCAGTGAGAGCCAGGGTGCCTCAGCTTTCTTT
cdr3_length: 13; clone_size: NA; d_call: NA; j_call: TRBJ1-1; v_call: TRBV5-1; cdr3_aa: CASSLGQLTEAFF; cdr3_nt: TGCGCCAGCAGCTTGGGCCAGCTCACTGAAGCTTTCTTT
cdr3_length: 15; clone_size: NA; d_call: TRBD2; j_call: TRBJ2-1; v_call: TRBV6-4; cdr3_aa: CASSDSGGAYNEQFF; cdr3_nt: TGTGCCAGCAGTGACTCTGGGGGGGCCTACAATGAGCAGTTCTTC
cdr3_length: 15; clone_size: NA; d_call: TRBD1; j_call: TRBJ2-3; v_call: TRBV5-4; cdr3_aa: CASSSGQGARDTQYF; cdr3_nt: TGTGCCAGCAGCTCGGGACAGGGGGCAAGAGATACGCAGTATTTT
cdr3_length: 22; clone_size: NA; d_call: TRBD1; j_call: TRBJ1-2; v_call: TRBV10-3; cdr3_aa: CAIGVPSTGVGGWPYVFYGYTF; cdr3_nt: TGTGCCATCGGAGTCCCTTCGACAGGGGTGGGGGGCTGGCCTTATGTTTTTTATGGCTACACCTTC
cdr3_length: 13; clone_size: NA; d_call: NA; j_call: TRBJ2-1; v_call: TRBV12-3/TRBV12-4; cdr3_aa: CASRGPLRNEQFF; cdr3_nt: TGTGCCAGCAGGGGGCCTCTACGCAATGAGCAGTTCTTC
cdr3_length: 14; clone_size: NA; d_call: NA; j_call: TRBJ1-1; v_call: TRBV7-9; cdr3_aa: CASSSFTGNTEAFF; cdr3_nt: TGTGCCAGCAGCTCTTTCACAGGGAACACTGAAGCTTTCTTT
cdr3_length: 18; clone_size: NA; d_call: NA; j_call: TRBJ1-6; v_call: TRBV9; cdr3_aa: CASSVVPSTRYYNSPLHF; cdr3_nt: TGTGCCAGCAGCGTAGTCCCATCGACACGGTATTATAATTCACCCCTCCACTTT
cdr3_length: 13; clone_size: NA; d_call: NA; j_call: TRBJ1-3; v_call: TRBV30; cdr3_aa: CARRRGPGNTIYF; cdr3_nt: TGTGCACGAAGGAGGGGTCCTGGAAACACCATATATTTT
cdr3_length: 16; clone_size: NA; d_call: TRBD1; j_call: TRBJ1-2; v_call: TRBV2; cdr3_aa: CASSEGTGTGSYGYTF; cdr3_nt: TGTGCCAGCAGTGAGGGGACAGGGACGGGGAGCTATGGCTACACCTTC
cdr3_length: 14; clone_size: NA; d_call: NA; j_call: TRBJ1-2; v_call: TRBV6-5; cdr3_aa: CASSYEGQVNGYTF; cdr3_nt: TGTGCCAGCAGTTACGAAGGGCAAGTTAACGGCTACACCTTC
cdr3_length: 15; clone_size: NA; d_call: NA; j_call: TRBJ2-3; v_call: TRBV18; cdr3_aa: CASSPLGGQADTQYF; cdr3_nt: TGTGCCAGCTCACCACTAGGGGGGCAAGCAGATACGCAGTATTTT
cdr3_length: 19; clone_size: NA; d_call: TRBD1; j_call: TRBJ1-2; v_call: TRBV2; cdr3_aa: CASRARSGLGQAKNYGYTF; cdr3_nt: TGTGCCAGCAGGGCCCGATCTGGTCTTGGACAGGCGAAGAACTATGGCTACACCTTC
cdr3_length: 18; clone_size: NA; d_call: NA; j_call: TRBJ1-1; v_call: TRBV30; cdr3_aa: CAWSLGPTGYNLNTEAFF; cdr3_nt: TGTGCCTGGAGTTTAGGCCCGACAGGCTACAACTTAAACACTGAAGCTTTCTTT
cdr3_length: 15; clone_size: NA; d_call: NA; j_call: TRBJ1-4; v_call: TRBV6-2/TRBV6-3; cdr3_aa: CASSYRPDLNEKLFF; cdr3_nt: TGTGCCAGCAGTTACCGACCCGACCTAAATGAAAAACTGTTTTTT
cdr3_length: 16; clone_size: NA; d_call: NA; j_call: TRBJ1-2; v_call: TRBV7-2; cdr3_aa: CASSPNDPGASGGYTF; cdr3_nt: TGTGCCAGCAGTCCGAACGATCCGGGAGCCTCAGGGGGCTACACCTTC
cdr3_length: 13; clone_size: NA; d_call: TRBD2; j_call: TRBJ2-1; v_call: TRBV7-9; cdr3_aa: CASSFSGRSEQFF; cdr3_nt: TGTGCCAGCAGCTTTAGCGGGAGAAGTGAGCAGTTCTTC
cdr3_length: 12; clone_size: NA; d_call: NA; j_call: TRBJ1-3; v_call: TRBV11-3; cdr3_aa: CASSLDPNTIYF; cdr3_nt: TGTGCCAGCAGCTTAGATCCAAACACCATATATTTT
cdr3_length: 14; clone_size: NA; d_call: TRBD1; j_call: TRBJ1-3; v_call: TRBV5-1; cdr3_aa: CASKSDRAGNTIYF; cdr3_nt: TGCGCCAGCAAGTCGGACAGGGCTGGAAACACCATATATTTT
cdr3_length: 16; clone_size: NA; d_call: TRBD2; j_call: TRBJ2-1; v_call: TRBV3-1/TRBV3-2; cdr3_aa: CASSRVAGSSYNEQFF; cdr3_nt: TGTGCCAGCAGCCGGGTAGCGGGTAGCTCCTACAATGAGCAGTTCTTC
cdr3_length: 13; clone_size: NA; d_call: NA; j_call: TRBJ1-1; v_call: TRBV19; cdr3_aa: CASSSTGNTEAFF; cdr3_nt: TGTGCCAGTAGTTCGACAGGGAACACTGAAGCTTTCTTT
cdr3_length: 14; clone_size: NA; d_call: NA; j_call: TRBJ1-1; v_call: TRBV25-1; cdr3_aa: CASSVYGGYTEAFF; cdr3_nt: TGTGCCAGCAGTGTCTACGGAGGGTACACTGAAGCTTTCTTT
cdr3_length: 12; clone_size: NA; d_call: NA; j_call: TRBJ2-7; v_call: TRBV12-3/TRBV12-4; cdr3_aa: CASSRDSYEQYF; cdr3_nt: TGTGCCAGCAGTAGAGACAGTTACGAGCAGTACTTC
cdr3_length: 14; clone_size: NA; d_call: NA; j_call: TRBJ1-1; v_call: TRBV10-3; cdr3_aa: CAIMATQRGSEAFF; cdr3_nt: TGTGCCATCATGGCAACTCAAAGGGGCTCTGAAGCTTTCTTT
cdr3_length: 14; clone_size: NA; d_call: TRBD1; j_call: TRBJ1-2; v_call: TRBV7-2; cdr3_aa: CASSGTGGRGGYTF; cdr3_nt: TGTGCCAGCAGCGGGACAGGGGGCAGGGGTGGCTACACCTTC
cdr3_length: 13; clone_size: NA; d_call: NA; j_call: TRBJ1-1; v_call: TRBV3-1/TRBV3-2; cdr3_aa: CASSQPGNTEAFF; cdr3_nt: TGTGCCAGCAGCCAGCCGGGGAACACTGAAGCTTTCTTT
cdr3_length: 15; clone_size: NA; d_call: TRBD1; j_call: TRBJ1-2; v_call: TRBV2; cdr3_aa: CASSERDRGPPGYTF; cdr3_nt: TGTGCCAGCAGTGAAAGGGACAGGGGGCCTCCTGGCTACACCTTC
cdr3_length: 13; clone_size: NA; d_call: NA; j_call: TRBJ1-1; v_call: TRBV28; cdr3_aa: CASSLFKNTEAFF; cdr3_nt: TGTGCCAGCAGCCTATTCAAGAACACTGAAGCTTTCTTT
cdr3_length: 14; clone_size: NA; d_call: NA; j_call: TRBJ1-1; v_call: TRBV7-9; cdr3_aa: CASSVGSGPTEAFF; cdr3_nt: TGTGCCAGCAGCGTAGGATCCGGGCCCACTGAAGCTTTCTTT
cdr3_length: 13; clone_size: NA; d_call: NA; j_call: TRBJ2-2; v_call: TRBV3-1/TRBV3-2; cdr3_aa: CASSHLSTGELFF; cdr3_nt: TGTGCCAGCAGCCATCTCAGCACCGGGGAGCTGTTTTTT
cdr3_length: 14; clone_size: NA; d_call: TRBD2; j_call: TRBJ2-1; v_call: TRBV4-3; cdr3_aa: CASSHSGRNNEQFF; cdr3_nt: TGCGCCAGCAGCCATAGCGGGAGAAATAATGAGCAGTTCTTC
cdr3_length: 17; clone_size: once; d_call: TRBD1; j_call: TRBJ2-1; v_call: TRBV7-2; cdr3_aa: CASSLPRTGRLYNEQFF; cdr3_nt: TGTGCCAGCAGCTTACCTCGGACAGGGAGACTCTACAATGAGCAGTTCTTC
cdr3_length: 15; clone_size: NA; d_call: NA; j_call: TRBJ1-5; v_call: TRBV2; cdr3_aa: CASSGGGVSNQPQHF; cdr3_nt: TGTGCCAGCAGTGGTGGGGGGGTAAGCAATCAGCCCCAGCATTTT
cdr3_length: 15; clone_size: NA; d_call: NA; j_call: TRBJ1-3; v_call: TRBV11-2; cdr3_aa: CASSLRGVEGNTIYF; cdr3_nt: TGTGCCAGCAGCTTACGGGGAGTTGAGGGAAACACCATATATTTT
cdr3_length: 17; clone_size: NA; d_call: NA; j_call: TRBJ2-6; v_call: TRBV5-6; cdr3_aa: CASSLFLSVSGANVLTF; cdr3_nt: TGTGCCAGCAGCTTGTTTTTGTCCGTCTCTGGGGCCAACGTCCTGACTTTC
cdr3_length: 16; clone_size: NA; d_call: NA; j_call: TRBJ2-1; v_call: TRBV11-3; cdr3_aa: CASSLGGDGSYNEQFF; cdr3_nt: TGTGCCAGCAGCCTCGGGGGCGATGGATCCTACAATGAGCAGTTCTTC